This TCR beta chain was documented in a study of glioma-infiltrating T cells. Whole-study findings and limits: Tissue-blood divergence was below expectation in non-neoplastic patients, above in gliomas. Only very few CDR3 sequences appeared in both tissue and blood.

As to this clonotype: Its antigen is still unknown.

This CDR3 comprises 16 residues. Germline loops: CDR1 ENHRY, CDR2 SYGVKD. V was pared by 0 bases and J by 4 bases, with 14 bases between. TCR alpha and beta CDR3 regions were amplified from RNA using iRepertoire nested multiplex PCR. One-step reverse transcription and amplification started from around 100-400 ng of tissue mRNA or PBMC total RNA. TCRdb analysed the multiplex PCR reads with MiXCR anew, one entry per CDR3 protein. The table has 150,000 to 200,000 distinct CDR3 sequences, 32% seen once. The sequence came from a human donor with low-grade glioma or glioblastoma, undergoing nonglioma brain surgery, or in good health (not recorded which). The rearrangement uses TRBV10-3 and TRBJ2-3; a weak D match, TRBD1 (6 bases). Sample: glioma tissue, nonneoplastic brain tissue, or PBMCs (not recorded which). The CDR3 DNA reads as TGTGCCATCAGTGAGTCGTCTAATGCAGGGGCAGATACGCAGTATTTT. Its translation: CAISESSNAGADTQYF.